This T cell receptor beta chain was documented in a study of T cells after yellow fever vaccination. TCRdb redid the calling of the 5' RACE reads with MiXCR, one entry per CDR3 protein. The repertoire holds about 630,000 distinct CDR3 sequences, with over 9% as singletons. Study results and limitations: Overlap between CD4 and CD8 compartments was detected for a small share of clonotypes. Boosting was followed by the reappearance of most primary-vaccination clones (approximately 97% CD4, about 88% CD8).

V was pared by 6 bases and J by 4 bases, with 15 bases between. Germline V gene lookup returns CDR1 SEHNR and CDR2 FQNEAQ (reference sequence). The CDR3 is 14 residues long. This clonotype was picked up many times. Its antigen is not identified. Sequenced material: PBMCs, taken on the day of the yellow fever booster vaccination. The TCR was taken from a man aged 25-40 years who received the YFV17D yellow fever vaccine. The chain couples TRBV7-9 to TRBJ1-1, with a possible D match to TRBD1 (6 bases). The chain's CDR3 is CASRRTGGSTEAFF. CDR3 in DNA: TGTGCCAGCAGACGGACGGGGGGCAGCACTGAAGCTTTCTTT.